This TCR beta chain emerged from a study of blood T cell repertoires in COVID-19. The CDR3 runs 17 residues. Germline V CDR1 and CDR2: KGHDR, SFDVKD. Unmatched junction bases numbered 15, after V lost 4 bases and J lost 8 bases. Enrolment of Seattle patients took place during active infection, and they were followed longitudinally. Profiled with immunoSEQ multiplex PCR; TCRdb holds only in-frame clones, not every one. The data show around 130,000 clones, 84% seen once. The sequencing input was peripheral blood. This chain links TRBV24-1 with TRBJ2-1, with 8 bases fitting TRBD1. The origin of this receptor is a man aged 25 to 45 with COVID-19, enrolled during active disease. CDR3 nucleotide sequence: TGTGCCACCAGTGACCCGGACAGGGTCGATGGCGTAGATGAGCAGTTCTTC. The encoded protein is CATSDPDRVDGVDEQFF.